What follows are 29 T cell receptor beta chains derived from one specimen sequenced in a study of blood T cell repertoires in COVID-19. The repertoire was sequenced with immunoSEQ multiplex PCR; TCRdb's copy has only in-frame clones and lacks some. The table lists nearly 250,000 clones, roughly 86% of them singletons, with about 1.6% in the top ten. The specimen was peripheral blood. Receptor source: a woman aged 55-69 years who had recovered from COVID-19.

This chain links TRBV19 with TRBJ1-5; 7 bases fit TRBD1. The V segment lost 6 bases and the J segment 3 bases; nucleotides outside the gene matches: 14. The CDR3 loop spans 17 amino acids. The V gene's germline CDR1 is LNHDA and CDR2 SQIVND (reference sequence). Here the CDR3 DNA reads TGTGCCAGTAGGGCCTTCAGGGGGGCTACAAACAATCAGCCCCAGCATTTT. Amino acids: CASRAFRGATNNQPQHF.

The V and J genes are TRBV28 and TRBJ1-2; 11 bases match TRBD1. CDR1 is MDHEN and CDR2 is SYDVKM in the germline V gene. The J segment lost 5 bases and the V segment lost 6 bases, leaving 5 bases of the junction unmatched. The CDR3 covers 14 residues. CDR3: CASRRGQGAYGYTF. In nucleotides, the CDR3 is TGTGCCAGCAGAAGAGGACAGGGGGCGTATGGCTACACCTTC.

V gene TRBV28 combines with J gene TRBJ1-5; no clear D gene. Per the germline V gene, CDR1 is MDHEN and CDR2 is SYDVKM. The CDR3 extends over 14 amino acids. V was cut by 2 bases and J by 3 bases, with 8 bases left in between. The CDR3: CASSLTQNNQPQHF. The CDR3 DNA is TGTGCCAGCAGTTTAACACAGAACAATCAGCCCCAGCATTTT.

The rearrangement links TRBV10-3 to TRBJ2-1, with 9 bases aligning to TRBD1. V shed 4 bases and J 9 bases; nucleotides not matched to a gene: 7. CDR3 length: 14 amino acids. CDR1 is ENHRY, CDR2 SYGVKD, per germline. The CDR3 bases are TGTGCCATCAGTGGACGGACAGGGGCGATTGAGCAGTTCTTC. Translation: CAISGRTGAIEQFF.

The V and J genes are TRBV11-3 and TRBJ2-1; TRBD1 is a possible D gene (5 bases). This CDR3 region has 16 residues. The germline V gene has CDR1 SGHNT and CDR2 YENEEA. The V and J ends lost 0 bases and 4 bases respectively, with 13 bases between them. Here the CDR3 DNA reads TGTGCCAGCAGCTTAGATGGACAAAACGCGTACAATGAGCAGTTCTTC. It specifies CASSLDGQNAYNEQFF.

The chain recombines TRBV3-1 (or the pseudogene TRBV3-2) with TRBJ1-2; D gene unclear. CDR3 length equals 13 residues. Germline CDR1 is LGHDT and CDR2 is YNNKEL (reference sequence). Trimming took off 4 bases at V and 5 bases at J, with 11 bases between the two ends. The CDR3 protein is CASSPPNLYGYTF. The CDR3, as DNA: TGTGCCAGCAGCCCTCCTAATTTATATGGCTACACCTTC.

The V and J genes are TRBV19 and TRBJ1-2; TRBD1 matches at 10 bases. V lost 9 bases to trimming and J lost 0 bases; unmatched junction nucleotides: 7. Germline values: CDR1 LNHDA, CDR2 SQIVND (reference sequence). The CDR3 spans 15 residues. CDR3 in amino acids: CARKDRGGSNYGYTF. CDR3 in DNA: TGTGCCAGAAAGGACAGGGGGGGGTCTAACTATGGCTACACCTTC. Supplemented by reference TRBV19 and TRBJ1-2, the full variable domain reads DGGITQSPKYLFRKEGQNVTLSCEQNLNHDAMYWYRQDPGQGLRLIYYSQIVNDFQKGDIAEGYSVSREKKESFPLTVTSAQKNPTAFYLCARKDRGGSNYGYTFGSGTRLTVV.

The chain recombines TRBV5-1 with TRBJ2-3, with a weak D call TRBD1 (5 bases). Germline V lookup: CDR1 SGHRS, CDR2 YFSETQ. Trimming took 2 bases from V and 6 from J, leaving 13 bases between them. The length of the CDR3 is 14 residues. DNA for the CDR3: TGCGCCAGCAGCTTCGGCAGGGCAACCGATACGCAGTATTTT. It is translated as CASSFGRATDTQYF.

The CDR3, as DNA: TGCGCCAGCAGTCATGGGGGACAGGGATCTAATGAAAAACTGTTTTTT. It encodes CASSHGGQGSNEKLFF. The chain uses TRBV23-1 and TRBJ1-4, with 9 bases identical to TRBD1. TRBV23-1 is treated as an ORF (open reading frame) with a function not yet certain. J lost 3 bases, V lost 3 bases, and 5 bases had no gene match. This CDR3 contains 16 residues.

The rearrangement uses TRBV4-2 and TRBJ2-3; 12 nucleotides line up with TRBD2. V lost 0 bases, J lost 5 bases, and 12 bases stayed unmatched. Per the germline V gene, CDR1 is LGHNA and CDR2 is YNFKEQ. CDR3 length: 19 amino acids. The CDR3 loop reads CASSQDWQASGGAVDTQYF. In nucleotides, the CDR3 is TGTGCCAGCAGCCAAGATTGGCAGGCTAGCGGGGGGGCTGTAGATACGCAGTATTTT.

The rearrangement uses TRBV19 and TRBJ2-7, with TRBD1 as a possible D gene (5 bases). The length of the CDR3 is 15 residues. With 9 bases removed from V and 3 bases from J, the gap between germline ends came to 21 bases. Germline loops: CDR1 LNHDA, CDR2 SQIVND (reference sequence). The CDR3 DNA reads TGTGCCAGCAGCAGGGCTTGGGAAGGGAACTACGAGCAGTACTTC. Protein product: CASSRAWEGNYEQYF.

CDR3 amino acids: CASSKDTSTDTQYF. The CDR3 DNA follows: TGCGCCAGCAGCAAGGACACTAGCACAGATACGCAGTATTTT. The rearrangement uses TRBV5-1 and TRBJ2-3, with TRBD1 as a possible D gene (5 bases). Germline CDR1 reads SGHRS; CDR2 reads YFSETQ. The CDR3 covers 14 residues. Trimming shortened V by 4 bases and J by 0 bases, and 9 bases separated the two germline ends.

The chain carries TRBV5-1 and TRBJ2-7; 12 bases are a match to TRBD2. Germline CDR1 is SGHRS and CDR2 is YFSETQ. The CDR3 sequence is 16 residues long. V dropped 4 bases and J dropped 3; count of bases not matched to a gene: 8. The CDR3 DNA follows: TGCGCCAGCAGCACCTCTAGCGGGGGGGCGTTCTACGAGCAGTACTTC. Translated: CASSTSSGGAFYEQYF.

This chain links TRBV18 with TRBJ1-4; D is ambiguous. Germline V CDR1 and CDR2: KGHSH, LQKENI. The CDR3 covers 15 residues. V was shortened by 6 bases and J by 3 bases, with 14 bases between the two germline ends. CDR3 DNA: TGTGCCAGCTCCCGGAGTGGAGTGTCTAATGAAAAACTGTTTTTT. This gives the protein CASSRSGVSNEKLFF.

In its sample, this clone was seen once. The rearrangement links TRBV7-9 to TRBJ1-1; 8 bases agree with TRBD1. This CDR3 is built from 14 residues. J lost 2 bases, V lost 2 bases, and 1 base had no gene match. The germline gives CDR1 SEHNR, CDR2 FQNEAQ (reference sequence). Here the CDR3 DNA reads TGTGCCAGCAGCTTACAGGGGGCAAACACTGAAGCTTTCTTT. It codes for CASSLQGANTEAFF.

The rearrangement links TRBV27 to TRBJ1-5; D possibly corresponds to TRBD1 (5 bases). V was clipped by 4 bases and J by 6 bases, with 10 bases between them. From germline, CDR1 is MNHEY and CDR2 SMNVEV (reference sequence). This CDR3 region has 13 residues. DNA for the CDR3: TGTGCCAGCAGTTCCGGGGGGGTTCAGCCCCAGCATTTT. Protein: CASSSGGVQPQHF.

This clone was recorded only once. The J gene is TRBJ2-3, the V gene TRBV29-1; D is perhaps TRBD2 (7 bases). CDR1 is SQVTM, CDR2 ANQGSEA, per germline. Between the trimmed V and J ends, which lost 5 bases and 2 bases, there was a span of 11 bases. This CDR3 has 13 amino acids. The CDR3 is CSVTGGPTDTQYF. The CDR3 DNA is TGCAGCGTTACGGGGGGCCCCACAGATACGCAGTATTTT.

The chain employs TRBV3-1 (or the pseudogene TRBV3-2) and TRBJ2-4; 14 bases fit TRBD2. This CDR3 comprises 19 residues. V gave up 3 bases and J gave up 4 bases; unmatched junction bases: 11. The germline gives CDR1 LGHDT, CDR2 YNNKEL (reference sequence). The CDR3 loop is CASSHHPPRLAGGKNIQYF. The CDR3 DNA follows: TGTGCCAGCAGCCATCATCCCCCCAGACTAGCGGGGGGGAAAAACATTCAGTACTTC.

This chain links TRBV9 with TRBJ1-3; weak D call: TRBD1 (5 bases). The CDR3 runs to 15 residues. CDR1 SGDLS and CDR2 YYNGEE come from the germline V gene. V lost 0 bases and J lost 7, with 14 bases in between. In DNA form, the CDR3 reads TGTGCCAGCAGCGTAGACGCAGGGTACAGCAACACCATATATTTT. Its protein product is CASSVDAGYSNTIYF.

This clone was seen only once. This chain uses TRBV29-1 with TRBJ2-1; TRBD2 matches 12 bases. Looked up from germline, CDR1 is SQVTM and CDR2 is ANQGSEA. J gave up 9 bases and V 4 bases, and 7 bases lay outside the gene matches. The CDR3 length is 14 residues. The CDR3 DNA reads as TGCAGCGTTGGGCCTAGCGGGGGGGGAAGTGAGCAGTTCTTC. Residues: CSVGPSGGGSEQFF.

The V gene is TRBV24-1, the J gene TRBJ2-5; TRBD2 agrees at 12 bases. Trimming cost V 5 bases and J 4 bases; bases outside gene matches: 4. This CDR3 has 15 amino acids. Germline assignment: CDR1 KGHDR and CDR2 SFDVKD. CDR3 sequence (DNA): TGTGCCACCAGTGTAGGGACTAGCGGGCTAGAGACCCAGTACTTC. Protein sequence: CATSVGTSGLETQYF.

This rearrangement joins TRBV9 to TRBJ2-3, with D possibly being TRBD2 (5 bases). Germline V gene sequence: CDR1 SGDLS, CDR2 YYNGEE. The CDR3 extends over 13 amino acids. Trimming took off 5 bases at V and 1 base at J, with 8 bases between the two ends. The CDR3 sequence: CASRRVGTDTQYF. The CDR3 nucleotides are TGTGCCAGCAGGCGGGTAGGCACAGATACGCAGTATTTT.

CDR3 amino acids: CASSPWSGGPLREQFF. The CDR3 DNA reads as TGTGCCAGCAGCCCCTGGAGCGGGGGGCCTCTCCGGGAGCAGTTCTTC. The genes are TRBV9 and TRBJ2-1; 9 bases align to TRBD2. Germline assignment: CDR1 SGDLS and CDR2 YYNGEE. This CDR3 has 16 residues. The V gene end was trimmed by 4 bases and the J gene end by 10 bases; junction bases not matched to a gene: 15. Looking up the rest from reference TRBV9 and TRBJ2-1 gives the full variable domain: DSGVTQTPKHLITATGQRVTLRCSPRSGDLSVYWYQQSLDQGLQFLIQYYNGEERAKGNILERFSAQQFPDLHSELNLSSLELGDSALYFCASSPWSGGPLREQFFGPGTRLTVL.

The rearrangement uses TRBV9 and TRBJ2-7; TRBD1 is a possible D gene (7 bases). The germline gives CDR1 SGDLS, CDR2 YYNGEE. Trimming cost V 2 bases and J 3 bases, with 12 bases left between them. The CDR3 runs 14 residues. Here the CDR3 reads CASSVAGTDYEQYF. The CDR3 DNA sequence: TGTGCCAGCAGCGTCGCGGGGACAGACTACGAGCAGTACTTC.

Of note for this clone: Other DNA sequences in this sample translate to the same CDR3. The chain is built from TRBV7-3 and TRBJ2-6, with D possibly being TRBD1 (5 bases). Looked up from germline, CDR1 is SGHTA and CDR2 is FQGTGA. The CDR3 spans 15 residues. V was cut by 5 bases and J by 0 bases, with 8 bases left in between. Here the CDR3 DNA reads TGTGCCAGCAGCAAAGGGGTCTCTGGGGCCAACGTCCTGACTTTC. Protein sequence: CASSKGVSGANVLTF.

The V call is TRBV6-5, the J call TRBJ1-4; maybe TRBD1 (6 bases). Trimming took 2 bases from V and 7 from J, leaving 17 bases between them. The CDR3 runs to 16 residues. Germline lookup yields CDR1 MNHEY and CDR2 SVGAGI. CDR3 DNA: TGTGCCAGCAGTTACCAACAGGGCCAAGTCACTGAAAAACTGTTTTTT. Translating it yields CASSYQQGQVTEKLFF.

V gene TRBV4-2 combines with J gene TRBJ2-7, with TRBD2 matching 10 bases. CDR1 is LGHNA, CDR2 YNFKEQ, per germline. After removal of 0 bases from V and 6 bases from J, the junction contained 8 bases not matched to a gene. The CDR3 extends over 16 amino acids. CDR3 amino acids: CASSQERSGGAVEQYF. The CDR3 DNA sequence: TGTGCCAGCAGCCAAGAAAGGAGCGGGGGGGCCGTCGAGCAGTACTTC.

This rearrangement joins TRBV19 to TRBJ2-2, with 8 positions matching TRBD1. The trim removed 3 bases at V and 5 bases at J, leaving 2 bases unmatched. Per germline, CDR1 LNHDA and CDR2 SQIVND (reference sequence). The CDR3 length is 14 residues. The CDR3 nucleotides are TGTGCCAGTAGTATTTACAGGGGGACCGGGGAGCTGTTTTTT. Residues: CASSIYRGTGELFF. Drawing the rest from reference TRBV19 and TRBJ2-2, the complete variable domain is DGGITQSPKYLFRKEGQNVTLSCEQNLNHDAMYWYRQDPGQGLRLIYYSQIVNDFQKGDIAEGYSVSREKKESFPLTVTSAQKNPTAFYLCASSIYRGTGELFFGEGSRLTVL.

CDR3 sequence reads: CASSRVTGGANPLLYNEQFF. The DNA of the CDR3 is TGTGCCAGCAGCCGCGTGACAGGGGGCGCAAACCCTTTACTATACAATGAGCAGTTCTTC. The rearrangement joins TRBV3-1 (or the pseudogene TRBV3-2) to TRBJ2-1, with 10 bases that match TRBD1. The CDR3 covers 20 residues. Germline CDR1 is LGHDT and CDR2 is YNNKEL (reference sequence). The trim removed 4 bases at V and 4 bases at J, leaving 19 bases unmatched.